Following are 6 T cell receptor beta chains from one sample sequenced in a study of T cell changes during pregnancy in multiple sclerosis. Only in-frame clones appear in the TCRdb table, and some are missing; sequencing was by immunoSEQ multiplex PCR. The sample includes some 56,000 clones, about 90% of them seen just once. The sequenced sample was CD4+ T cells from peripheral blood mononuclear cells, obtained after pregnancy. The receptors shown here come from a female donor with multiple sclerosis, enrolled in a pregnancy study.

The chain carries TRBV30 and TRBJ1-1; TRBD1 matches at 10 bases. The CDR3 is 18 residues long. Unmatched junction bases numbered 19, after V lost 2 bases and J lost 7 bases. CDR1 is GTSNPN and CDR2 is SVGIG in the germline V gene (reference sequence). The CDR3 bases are TGTGCCTGGAGTCCTCTAGACAGGGGGCCCCCCGGGGTTGGTGAAGCTTTCTTT. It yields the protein CAWSPLDRGPPGVGEAFF.

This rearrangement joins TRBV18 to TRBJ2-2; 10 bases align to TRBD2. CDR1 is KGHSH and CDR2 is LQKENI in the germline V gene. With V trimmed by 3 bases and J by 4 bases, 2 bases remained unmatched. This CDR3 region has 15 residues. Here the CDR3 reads CASSPASGGTGELFF. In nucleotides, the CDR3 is TGTGCCAGCTCACCGGCTAGCGGGGGCACCGGGGAGCTGTTTTTT.

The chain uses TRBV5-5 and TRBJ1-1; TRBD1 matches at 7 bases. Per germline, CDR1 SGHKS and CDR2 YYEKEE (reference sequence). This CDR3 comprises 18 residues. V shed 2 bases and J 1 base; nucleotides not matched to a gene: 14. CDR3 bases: TGTGCCAGCAGCTTCCCCCTCCTCCAGGGGGTGGGGAACACTGAAGCTTTCTTT. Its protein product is CASSFPLLQGVGNTEAFF.

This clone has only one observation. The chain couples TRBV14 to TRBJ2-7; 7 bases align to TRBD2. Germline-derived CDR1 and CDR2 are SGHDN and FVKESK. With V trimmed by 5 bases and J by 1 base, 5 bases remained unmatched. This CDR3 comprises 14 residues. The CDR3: CASSFGGSSYEQYF. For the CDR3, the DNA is TGTGCCAGCAGCTTCGGGGGGAGTTCCTACGAGCAGTACTTC. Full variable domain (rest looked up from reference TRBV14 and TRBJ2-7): EAGVTQFPSHSVIEKGQTVTLRCDPISGHDNLYWYRRVMGKEIKFLLHFVKESKQDESGMPNNRFLAERTGGTYSTLKVQPAELEDSGVYFCASSFGGSSYEQYFGPGTRLTVT.

The CDR3 region is CATSRDLAGGGSYEQYF. CDR3 sequence (DNA): TGTGCCACCAGCAGAGATCTGGCGGGCGGGGGATCCTACGAGCAGTACTTC. The rearrangement links TRBV15 to TRBJ2-7; 7 nucleotides align to TRBD2. Germline V CDR1 and CDR2: LNHNV, YYDKDF (reference sequence). The CDR3 consists of 17 residues. The J segment lost 1 base and the V segment lost 0 bases, leaving 9 bases of the junction unmatched.

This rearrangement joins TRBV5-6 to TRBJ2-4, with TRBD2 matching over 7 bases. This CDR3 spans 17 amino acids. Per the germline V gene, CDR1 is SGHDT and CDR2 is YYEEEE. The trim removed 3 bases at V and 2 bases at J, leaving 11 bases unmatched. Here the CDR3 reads CASSSLHGEGPKNIQYF. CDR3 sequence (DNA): TGTGCCAGCAGCTCCCTTCACGGGGAGGGTCCCAAAAACATTCAGTACTTC.